The next 17 T cell receptor beta chains were all read from a single sample in a study of naive and memory T cell subsets. Two oligonucleotides, mixed equimolar, formed the beta constant-region primer covering TRBC1 and TRBC2. MiXCR, run by TCRdb on the UMI-ligation and nested PCR reads, gives a single entry per CDR3 protein. Found here are 70,000 to 95,000 distinct CDR3 sequences, more than 6.5% of them singletons; the top ten hold about 1.6%. Sequenced input: central memory CD4+ T cells from blood. The receptors were sampled from a human donor in good health.

This clonotype was seen many times. The chain uses TRBV4-3 and TRBJ1-2, with D tentatively TRBD1 (6 bases). V was shortened by 4 bases and J by 8 bases, with 20 bases between the two germline ends. Germline CDR1 and CDR2: LGHNA and YSLEER. CDR3 length: 15 amino acids. The CDR3: CASSPPGSGAEGYTF. For the CDR3, the DNA is TGCGCCAGCAGCCCCCCAGGGTCAGGGGCAGAAGGCTACACCTTC.

This clonotype has just a few counts. V gene TRBV6-1 combines with J gene TRBJ2-6; D is uncertain. The CDR3 has 13 amino acids. V was cut by 6 bases and J by 2 bases, with 5 bases left in between. Germline CDR1 is MNHNS and CDR2 is SASEGT. DNA for the CDR3: TGTGCCAGCAGGGCAACTGGGGCCAACGTCCTGACTTTC. Translating it yields CASRATGANVLTF.

The V call is TRBV18, the J call TRBJ2-5, with D possibly TRBD1 on 5 matching bases. Germline CDR1 and CDR2: KGHSH and LQKENI. This CDR3 is 16 amino acids long. V lost 1 base, J lost 4 bases, and 16 bases lay in between. The CDR3 here is CASSPLGQGYRETQYF. The CDR3 nucleotides read TGTGCCAGCTCACCACTCGGCCAGGGCTACCGAGAGACCCAGTACTTC.

The chain joins TRBV7-9 to TRBJ2-5, with TRBD1 matching 8 bases. Germline-derived CDR1 and CDR2 are SEHNR and FQNEAQ (reference sequence). V trimming: 5 bases; J trimming: 9 bases; junction bases outside the gene matches: 14. The CDR3 spans 15 residues. The DNA of the CDR3 is TGTGCCAGCAGCCCGCAGACAGGGGTGAGGGGGGCCCAGTACTTC. This gives the protein CASSPQTGVRGAQYF.

This clonotype was observed many times. The rearrangement uses TRBV18 and TRBJ2-7, with TRBD2 matching over 10 bases. The CDR3 length is 15 residues. After removal of 0 bases from V and 2 bases from J, the junction contained 1 base not matched to a gene. Germline CDR1 KGHSH, CDR2 LQKENI. The CDR3 DNA follows: TGTGCCAGCTCACCACCCCTAGCGGGGGCCTACGAGCAGTACTTC. Its protein product is CASSPPLAGAYEQYF.

This clonotype occurred a few times. V and J are TRBV12-3 or TRBV12-4 and TRBJ2-1; 7 bases are shared with TRBD2. The J segment lost 8 bases and the V segment lost 4 bases, leaving 11 bases of the junction unmatched. This CDR3 comprises 15 residues. The CDR3 reads CASSWDRGVGYEQFF. CDR3 bases: TGTGCCAGCAGTTGGGATCGGGGGGTAGGTTATGAGCAGTTCTTC.

This clonotype has only a few counts. The J gene is TRBJ2-5, the V gene TRBV11-2; the match to TRBD2 covers 8 bases. The CDR3 runs 14 residues. The junction had 10 bases not matched to a gene; V was cut back by 8 bases and J by 5 bases. Germline assignment: CDR1 SGHAT and CDR2 FQNNGV. CDR3: CASRPSGSGETQYF. For the CDR3, the DNA is TGTGCCAGCCGTCCCAGCGGGAGCGGGGAGACCCAGTACTTC.

This clonotype was recorded many times. The rearrangement links TRBV15 to TRBJ1-2, with D maybe TRBD1 (5 bases). Germline loops: CDR1 LNHNV, CDR2 YYDKDF (reference sequence). The CDR3 runs 16 residues. V lost 1 base, J lost 3 bases, and 15 bases lay in between. CDR3 sequence reads: CATSRGGAAQDYGYTF. The CDR3 bases are TGTGCCACCAGCAGAGGCGGGGCAGCTCAAGACTATGGCTACACCTTC.

This clonotype was detected ten times or more. Written as DNA, the CDR3 is TGCAGCGTTGGGGAGGGGGCTGAAAAACTGTTTTTT. Its protein is CSVGEGAEKLFF. The V and J genes are TRBV29-1 and TRBJ1-4, with 7 bases identical to TRBD1. CDR3 length equals 12 residues. V was clipped by 4 bases and J by 7 bases; unmatched bases: 3. In germline, CDR1 is SQVTM, CDR2 ANQGSEA. Full variable domain (remainder filled in from reference TRBV29-1 and TRBJ1-4): SAVISQKPSRDICQRGTSLTIQCQVDSQVTMMFWYRQQPGQSLTLIATANQGSEATYESGFVIDKFPISRPNLTFSTLTVSNMSPEDSSIYLCSVGEGAEKLFFGSGTQLSVL.

This clonotype came up a few times. The rearrangement uses TRBV11-3 and TRBJ2-5, with 12 bases aligning to TRBD2. Trimming at V came to 4 bases and at J to 2 bases, leaving 8 bases not matched to a gene. CDR1 is SGHNT and CDR2 is YENEEA in the germline V gene. This CDR3 has 17 residues. The CDR3 nucleotides are TGTGCCAGCAGCTCTCATCGGACTAGCGGGGAACAAGAGACCCAGTACTTC. Protein: CASSSHRTSGEQETQYF. Drawing the rest from reference TRBV11-3 and TRBJ2-5, the complete variable domain is EAGVVQSPRYKIIEKKQPVAFWCNPISGHNTLYWYLQNLGQGPELLIRYENEEAVDDSQLPKDRFSAERLKGVDSTLKIQPAELGDSAVYLCASSSHRTSGEQETQYFGPGTRLLVL.

The rearrangement uses TRBV5-4 and TRBJ2-1; TRBD2 aligns across 7 bases. Germline V CDR1 and CDR2: SGHNT, YYREEE (reference sequence). The CDR3 is made up of 14 amino acids. Losses at the gene ends were 0 bases for V and 5 bases for J; bases not matched to a gene: 2. The CDR3 sequence: CASSLGTSNNEQFF. The CDR3 coding sequence is TGTGCCAGCAGCTTGGGGACTAGTAACAATGAGCAGTTCTTC.

Ten or more counts support this clonotype. CDR3: CASSRGTSADTQYF. As DNA, the CDR3 is TGTGCCAGCAGCCGGGGGACTAGCGCAGATACGCAGTATTTT. V and J are TRBV7-6 and TRBJ2-3; 10 bases line up with TRBD2. The J segment lost 4 bases and the V segment lost 5 bases, leaving 3 bases of the junction unmatched. The CDR3 spans 14 residues. Germline CDR1 and CDR2: SGHVS and FNYEAQ. Using reference TRBV7-6 and TRBJ2-3 for the parts outside the CDR3, the full variable domain is GAGVSQSPRYKVTKRGQDVALRCDPISGHVSLYWYRQALGQGPEFLTYFNYEAQQDKSGLPNDRFSAERPEGSISTLTIQRTEQRDSAMYRCASSRGTSADTQYFGPGTRLTVL.

In this sample, this clonotype turned up many times. V is TRBV20-1 and J is TRBJ1-3; D unclear. There are 16 residues in the CDR3. Germline V CDR1 and CDR2: DFQATT, SNEGSKA (reference sequence). V was pared by 0 bases and J by 0 bases, with 12 bases between. Here the CDR3 DNA reads TGCAGTGCTAGAGATGGGAGTGTAAGCTCTGGAAACACCATATATTTT. Translating it yields CSARDGSVSSGNTIYF.

The rearrangement joins TRBV11-2 to TRBJ2-3; no clear D gene. Germline loops: CDR1 SGHAT, CDR2 FQNNGV. There are 16 residues in the CDR3. The ends were cut back, 1 base at V and 1 base at J, with 12 bases in the middle. This chain's CDR3 is CASSLVAGRGTDTQYF. The CDR3 nucleotides are TGTGCCAGCAGCTTAGTGGCAGGACGCGGCACAGATACGCAGTATTTT.

This clonotype was observed many times. The chain couples TRBV7-2 to TRBJ2-3, with TRBD2 matching 15 bases. This CDR3 contains 15 residues. V dropped 5 bases and J dropped 10; count of bases not matched to a gene: 7. Germline assignment: CDR1 SGHTA and CDR2 FQGNSA. CDR3 residues: CASSMGLAGGVAQYF. In DNA form, the CDR3 reads TGTGCCAGCAGCATGGGACTAGCGGGAGGTGTTGCGCAGTATTTT.

This clonotype was seen a few times. Here the CDR3 reads CASSLSVGRLEQYF. The CDR3 region has the DNA TGTGCCAGCAGTTTATCGGTGGGCCGGCTCGAGCAGTACTTC. The V call is TRBV27, the J call TRBJ2-7, with D unresolved. Germline CDR1 and CDR2: MNHEY and SMNVEV (reference sequence). CDR3 length: 14 amino acids. V was shortened by 0 bases and J by 6 bases, with 12 bases between the two germline ends.

V gene TRBV5-8 combines with J gene TRBJ2-7; 9 bases are a match to TRBD1. Germline values: CDR1 SGHTS, CDR2 YDEGEE. CDR3 size: 17 residues. J gave up 1 base and V 4 bases, and 12 bases lay outside the gene matches. The chain's CDR3 is CASSRTGANAMSYEQYF. CDR3 coding DNA: TGTGCCAGCAGCAGGACAGGGGCTAACGCCATGTCCTACGAGCAGTACTTC.